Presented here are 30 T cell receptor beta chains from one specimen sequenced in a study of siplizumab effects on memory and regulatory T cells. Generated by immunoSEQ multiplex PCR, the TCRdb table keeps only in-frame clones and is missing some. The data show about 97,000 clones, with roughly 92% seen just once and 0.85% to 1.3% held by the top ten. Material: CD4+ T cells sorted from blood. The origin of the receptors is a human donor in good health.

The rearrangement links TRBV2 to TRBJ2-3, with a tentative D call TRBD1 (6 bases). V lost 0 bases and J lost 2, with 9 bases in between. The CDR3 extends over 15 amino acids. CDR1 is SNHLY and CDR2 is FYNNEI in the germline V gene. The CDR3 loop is CASSEATGPTDTQYF. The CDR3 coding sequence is TGTGCCAGCAGTGAAGCGACAGGACCCACAGATACGCAGTATTTT.

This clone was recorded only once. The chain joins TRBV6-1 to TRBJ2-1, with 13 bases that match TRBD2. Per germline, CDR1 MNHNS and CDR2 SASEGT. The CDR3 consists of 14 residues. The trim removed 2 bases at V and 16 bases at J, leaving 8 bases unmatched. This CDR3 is CASSEYQRTSGGFF. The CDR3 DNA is TGTGCCAGCAGTGAATACCAGCGGACTAGCGGGGGCTTCTTC.

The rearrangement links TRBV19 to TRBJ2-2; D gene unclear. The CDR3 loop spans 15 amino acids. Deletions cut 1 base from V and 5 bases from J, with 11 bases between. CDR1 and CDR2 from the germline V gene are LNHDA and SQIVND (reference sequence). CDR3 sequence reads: CASSIGGTRTGELFF. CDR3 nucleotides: TGTGCCAGTAGTATAGGAGGAACGAGAACCGGGGAGCTGTTTTTT.

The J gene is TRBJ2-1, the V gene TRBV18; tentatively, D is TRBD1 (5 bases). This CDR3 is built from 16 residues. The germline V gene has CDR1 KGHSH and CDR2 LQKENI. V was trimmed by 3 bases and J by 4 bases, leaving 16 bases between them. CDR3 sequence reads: CASSPNGAMFYNEQFF. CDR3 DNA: TGTGCCAGCTCACCCAATGGGGCCATGTTTTACAATGAGCAGTTCTTC.

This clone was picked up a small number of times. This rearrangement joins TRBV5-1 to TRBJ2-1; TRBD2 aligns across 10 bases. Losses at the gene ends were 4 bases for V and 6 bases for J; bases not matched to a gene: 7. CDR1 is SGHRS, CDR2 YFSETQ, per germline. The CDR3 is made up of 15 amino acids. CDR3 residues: CASSPAGGPRNEQFF. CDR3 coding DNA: TGCGCCAGCAGCCCAGCGGGAGGGCCTCGCAATGAGCAGTTCTTC.

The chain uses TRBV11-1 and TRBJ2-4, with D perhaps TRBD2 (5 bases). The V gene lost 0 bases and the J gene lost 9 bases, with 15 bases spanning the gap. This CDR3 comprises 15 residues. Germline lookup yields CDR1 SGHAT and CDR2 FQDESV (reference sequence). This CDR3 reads CASSLALWGDRIQYF. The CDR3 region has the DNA TGTGCCAGCAGCTTAGCGCTTTGGGGAGATCGCATTCAGTACTTC.

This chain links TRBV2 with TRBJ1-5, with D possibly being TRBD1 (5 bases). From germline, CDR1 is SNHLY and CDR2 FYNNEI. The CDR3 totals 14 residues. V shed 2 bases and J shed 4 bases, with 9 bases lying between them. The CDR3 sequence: CASSEKGPNQPQHF. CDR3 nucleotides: TGTGCCAGCAGTGAAAAGGGGCCGAATCAGCCCCAGCATTTT.

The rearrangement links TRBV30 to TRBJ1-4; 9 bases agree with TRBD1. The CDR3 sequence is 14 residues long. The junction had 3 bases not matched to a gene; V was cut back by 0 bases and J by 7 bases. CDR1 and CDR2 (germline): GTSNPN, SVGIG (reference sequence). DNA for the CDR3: TGTGCCTGGAGTGTAGTGACAGGGGGTGAAAAACTGTTTTTT. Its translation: CAWSVVTGGEKLFF.

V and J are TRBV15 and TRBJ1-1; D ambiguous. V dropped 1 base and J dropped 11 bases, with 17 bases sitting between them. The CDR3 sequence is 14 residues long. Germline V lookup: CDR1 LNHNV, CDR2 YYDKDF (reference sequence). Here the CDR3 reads CATSRASEPLAAFF. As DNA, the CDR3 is TGTGCCACCAGCAGAGCCTCCGAACCCTTGGCGGCTTTCTTT.

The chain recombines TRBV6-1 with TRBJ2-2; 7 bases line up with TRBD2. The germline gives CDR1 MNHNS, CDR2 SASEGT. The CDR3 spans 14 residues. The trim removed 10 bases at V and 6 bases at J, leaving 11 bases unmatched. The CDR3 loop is CATINRGDAGELFF. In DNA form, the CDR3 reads TGTGCCACCATCAACCGGGGGGACGCCGGGGAGCTGTTTTTT.

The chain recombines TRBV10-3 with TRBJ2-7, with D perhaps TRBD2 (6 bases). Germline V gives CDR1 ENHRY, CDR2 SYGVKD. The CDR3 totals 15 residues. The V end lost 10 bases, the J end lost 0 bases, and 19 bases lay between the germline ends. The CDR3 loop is CATSGIGGSSYEQYF. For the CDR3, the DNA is TGTGCCACCAGCGGTATTGGGGGGAGCTCCTACGAGCAGTACTTC.

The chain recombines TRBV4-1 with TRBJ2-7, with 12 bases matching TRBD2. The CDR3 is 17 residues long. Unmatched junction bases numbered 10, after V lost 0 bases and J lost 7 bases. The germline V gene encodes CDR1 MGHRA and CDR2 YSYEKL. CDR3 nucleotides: TGCGCCAGCAGCCAAGACCGGCTAGCGGGAGGGCCGCGTGAGCAGTACTTC. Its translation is CASSQDRLAGGPREQYF.

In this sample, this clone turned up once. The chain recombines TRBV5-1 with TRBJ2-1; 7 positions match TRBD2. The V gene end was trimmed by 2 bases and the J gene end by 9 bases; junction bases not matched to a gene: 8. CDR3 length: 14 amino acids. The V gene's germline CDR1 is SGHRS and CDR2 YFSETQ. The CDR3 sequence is CASSLTLTSSEQFF. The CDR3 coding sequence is TGCGCCAGCAGCTTAACATTGACTAGCAGTGAGCAGTTCTTC.

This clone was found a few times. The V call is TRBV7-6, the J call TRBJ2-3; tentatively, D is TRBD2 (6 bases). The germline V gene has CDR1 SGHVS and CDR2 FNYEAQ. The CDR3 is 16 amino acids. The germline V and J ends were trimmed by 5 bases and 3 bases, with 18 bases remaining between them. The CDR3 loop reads CASSLQAGMTTDTQYF. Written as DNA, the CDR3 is TGTGCCAGCAGCCTCCAGGCGGGGATGACTACAGATACGCAGTATTTT.

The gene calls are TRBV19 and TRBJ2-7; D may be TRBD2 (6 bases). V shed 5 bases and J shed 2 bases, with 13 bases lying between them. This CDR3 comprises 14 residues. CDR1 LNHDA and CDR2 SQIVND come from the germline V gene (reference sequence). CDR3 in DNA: TGTGCCAGTAGTCAACGGGAGCGTACCTACGAGCAGTACTTC. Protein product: CASSQRERTYEQYF.

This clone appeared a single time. CDR3 in DNA: TGTGCCAGCAGTGTGGGGGGAGAAGGTCAGCCCCAGCATTTT. Amino acid sequence: CASSVGGEGQPQHF. This chain uses TRBV2 with TRBJ1-5; TRBD1 might be the D (5 bases). CDR3 size: 14 residues. Trimming took off 4 bases at V and 6 bases at J, with 13 bases between the two ends. Germline values: CDR1 SNHLY, CDR2 FYNNEI.

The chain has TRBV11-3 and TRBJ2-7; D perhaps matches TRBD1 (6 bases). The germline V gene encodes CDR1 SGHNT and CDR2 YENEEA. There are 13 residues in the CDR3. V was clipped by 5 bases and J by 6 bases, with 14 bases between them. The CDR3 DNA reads TGTGCCAGCAGCGCTGCGGACAGCCGCGAGCAGTACTTC. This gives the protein CASSAADSREQYF.

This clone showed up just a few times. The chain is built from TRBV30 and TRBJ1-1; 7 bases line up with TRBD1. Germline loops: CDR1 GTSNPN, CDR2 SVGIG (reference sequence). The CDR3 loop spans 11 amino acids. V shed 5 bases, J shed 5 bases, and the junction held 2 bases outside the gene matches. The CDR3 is CAWAGQTEAFF. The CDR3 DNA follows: TGTGCCTGGGCGGGACAGACTGAAGCTTTCTTT.

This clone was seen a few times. The CDR3 here is CASSTSGARTKPGELFF. CDR3 bases: TGTGCCAGCAGCACCAGCGGGGCCCGGACTAAACCCGGGGAGCTGTTTTTT. The chain employs TRBV7-3 and TRBJ2-2, with 7 bases aligning to TRBD2. The germline CDR1 and CDR2 sequences are SGHTA and FQGTGA. Unmatched junction bases numbered 15, after V lost 5 bases and J lost 6 bases. The CDR3 has 17 amino acids.

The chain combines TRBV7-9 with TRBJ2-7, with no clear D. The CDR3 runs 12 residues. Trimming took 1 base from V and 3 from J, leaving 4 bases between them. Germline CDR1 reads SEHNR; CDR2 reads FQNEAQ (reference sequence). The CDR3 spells CASSLDNYEQYF. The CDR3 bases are TGTGCCAGCAGCTTAGATAACTACGAGCAGTACTTC.

Here the CDR3 DNA reads TGTGCCAGCAGCTTGGAAGTATCCTCGGGACGGGGGACCTATGGCTACACCTTC. This codes for CASSLEVSSGRGTYGYTF. The J gene is TRBJ1-2, the V gene TRBV5-5; TRBD1 might be the D (5 bases). CDR1 and CDR2 (germline): SGHKS, YYEKEE (reference sequence). The CDR3 consists of 18 residues. V gave up 0 bases and J gave up 4 bases, with 22 bases separating them.

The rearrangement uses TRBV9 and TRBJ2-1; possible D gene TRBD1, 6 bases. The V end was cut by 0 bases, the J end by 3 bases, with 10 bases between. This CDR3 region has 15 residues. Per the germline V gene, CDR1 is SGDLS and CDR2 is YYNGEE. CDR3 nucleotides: TGTGCCAGCAGCGTAGGGGGCAGGGGCTACAATGAGCAGTTCTTC. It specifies CASSVGGRGYNEQFF.

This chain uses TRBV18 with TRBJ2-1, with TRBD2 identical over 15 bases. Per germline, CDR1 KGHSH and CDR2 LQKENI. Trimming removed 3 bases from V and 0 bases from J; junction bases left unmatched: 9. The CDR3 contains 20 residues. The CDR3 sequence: CASSPGLAGGPIDSYNEQFF. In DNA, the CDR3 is TGTGCCAGCTCACCTGGACTAGCGGGAGGGCCTATAGACTCCTACAATGAGCAGTTCTTC.

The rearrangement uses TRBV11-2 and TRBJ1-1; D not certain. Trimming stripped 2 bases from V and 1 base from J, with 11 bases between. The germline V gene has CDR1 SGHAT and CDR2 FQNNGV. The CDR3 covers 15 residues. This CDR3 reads CASSLQARWNTEAFF. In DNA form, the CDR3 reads TGTGCCAGCAGCTTACAGGCCAGATGGAACACTGAAGCTTTCTTT.

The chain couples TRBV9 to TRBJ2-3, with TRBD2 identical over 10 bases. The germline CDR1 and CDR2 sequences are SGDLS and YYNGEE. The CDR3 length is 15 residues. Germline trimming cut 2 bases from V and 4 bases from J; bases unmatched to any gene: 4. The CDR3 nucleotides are TGTGCCAGCAGCGTTAGTCTAGCGGGAGCAGATACGCAGTATTTT. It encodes CASSVSLAGADTQYF.

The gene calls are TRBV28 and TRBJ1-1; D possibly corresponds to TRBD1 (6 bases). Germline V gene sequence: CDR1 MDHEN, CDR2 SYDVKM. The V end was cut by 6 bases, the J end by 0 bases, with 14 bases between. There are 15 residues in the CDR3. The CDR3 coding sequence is TGTGCCAGCAGCCGGACAGTCTACATGAACACTGAAGCTTTCTTT. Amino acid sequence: CASSRTVYMNTEAFF.

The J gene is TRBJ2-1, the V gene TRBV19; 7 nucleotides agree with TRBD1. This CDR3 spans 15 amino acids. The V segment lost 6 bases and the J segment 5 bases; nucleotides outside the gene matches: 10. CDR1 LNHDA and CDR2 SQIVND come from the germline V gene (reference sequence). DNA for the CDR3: TGTGCCAGTAGCCGCCTACCGGGACAGAACAATGAGCAGTTCTTC. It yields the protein CASSRLPGQNNEQFF.

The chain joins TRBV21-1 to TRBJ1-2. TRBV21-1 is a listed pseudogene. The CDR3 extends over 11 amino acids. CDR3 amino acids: CASFRRYGYTF. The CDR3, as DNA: TGTGCCAGCTTTCGACGGTATGGCTACACCTTC.

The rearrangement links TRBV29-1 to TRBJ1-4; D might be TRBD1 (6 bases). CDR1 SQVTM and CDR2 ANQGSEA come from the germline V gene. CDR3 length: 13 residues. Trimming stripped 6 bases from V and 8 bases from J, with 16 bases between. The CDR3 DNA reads TGCAGCGTCCGGGGGCAAGGAAGAGAAAAACTGTTTTTT. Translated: CSVRGQGREKLFF.

In DNA, the CDR3 is TGTGCCAGTAGTATAGTAGCCTCTGGGGCCAACGTCCTGACTTTC. It codes for CASSIVASGANVLTF. This sequence joins TRBV19 and TRBJ2-6, with unresolved D. CDR1 LNHDA and CDR2 SQIVND come from the germline V gene (reference sequence). This CDR3 comprises 15 residues. The V gene lost 1 base and the J gene lost 0 bases, with 4 bases spanning the gap.